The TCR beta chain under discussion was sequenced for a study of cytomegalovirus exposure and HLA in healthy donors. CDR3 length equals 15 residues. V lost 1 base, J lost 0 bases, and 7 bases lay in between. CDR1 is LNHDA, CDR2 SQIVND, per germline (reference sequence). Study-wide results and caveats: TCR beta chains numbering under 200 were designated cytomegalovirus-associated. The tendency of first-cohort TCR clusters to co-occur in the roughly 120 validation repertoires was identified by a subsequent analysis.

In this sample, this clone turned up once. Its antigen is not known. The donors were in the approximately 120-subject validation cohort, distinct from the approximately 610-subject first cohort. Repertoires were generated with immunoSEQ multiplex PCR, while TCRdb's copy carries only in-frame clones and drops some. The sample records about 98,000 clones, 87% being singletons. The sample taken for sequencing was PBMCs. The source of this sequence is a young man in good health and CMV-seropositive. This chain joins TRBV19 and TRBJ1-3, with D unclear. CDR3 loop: CASSIGRDSGNTIYF. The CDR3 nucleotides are TGTGCCAGTAGTATAGGGAGGGACTCTGGAAACACCATATATTTT.